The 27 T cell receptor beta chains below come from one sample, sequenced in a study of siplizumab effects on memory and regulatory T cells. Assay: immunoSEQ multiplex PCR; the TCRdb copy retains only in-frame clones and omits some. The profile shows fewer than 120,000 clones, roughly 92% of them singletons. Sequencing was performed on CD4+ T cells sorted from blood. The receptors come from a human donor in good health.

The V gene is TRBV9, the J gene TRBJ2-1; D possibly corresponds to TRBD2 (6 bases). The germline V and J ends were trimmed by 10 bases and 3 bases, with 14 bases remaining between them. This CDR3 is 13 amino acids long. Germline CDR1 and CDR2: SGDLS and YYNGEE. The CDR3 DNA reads TGTGCCGGTCAGGGAGGTTTCTACAATGAGCAGTTCTTC. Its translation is CAGQGGFYNEQFF.

The CDR3 here is CSAKRQGAYEQYF. The CDR3 region has the DNA TGCAGCGCTAAAAGACAGGGCGCCTACGAGCAGTACTTC. The chain employs TRBV29-1 and TRBJ2-7, with 7 bases aligning to TRBD1. This CDR3 is built from 13 residues. Trimming took 7 bases from V and 2 from J; bases not matched to a gene: 8. Per the germline V gene, CDR1 is SQVTM and CDR2 is ANQGSEA.

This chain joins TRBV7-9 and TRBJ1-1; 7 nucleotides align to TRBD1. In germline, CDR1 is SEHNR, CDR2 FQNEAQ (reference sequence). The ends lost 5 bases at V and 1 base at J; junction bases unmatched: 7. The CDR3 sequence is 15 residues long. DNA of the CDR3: TGTGCCAGCAGCCGAGATAACAGGGGGAACACTGAAGCTTTCTTT. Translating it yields CASSRDNRGNTEAFF.

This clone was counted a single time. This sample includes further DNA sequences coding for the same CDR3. The CDR3 bases are TGTGCCAGCAGCGTAGGTGGCTACGAGCAGTACTTC. Translation gives CASSVGGYEQYF. This chain connects TRBV9 to TRBJ2-7; D remains unclear. The CDR3 totals 12 residues. Germline V gives CDR1 SGDLS, CDR2 YYNGEE. V was pared by 0 bases and J by 3 bases, with 4 bases between.

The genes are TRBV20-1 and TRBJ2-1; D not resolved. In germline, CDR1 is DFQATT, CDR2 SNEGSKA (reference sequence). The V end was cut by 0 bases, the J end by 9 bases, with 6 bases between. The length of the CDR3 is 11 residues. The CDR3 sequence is CSAREDGEQFF. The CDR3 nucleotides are TGCAGTGCTAGAGAAGATGGTGAGCAGTTCTTC.

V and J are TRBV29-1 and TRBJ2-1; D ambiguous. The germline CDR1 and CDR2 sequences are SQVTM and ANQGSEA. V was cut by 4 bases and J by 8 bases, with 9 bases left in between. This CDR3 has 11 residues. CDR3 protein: CSVVTSYEQFF. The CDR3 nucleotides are TGCAGCGTTGTGACGTCGTATGAGCAGTTCTTC.

CDR3 residues: CASSEAGRAKSTF. Written as DNA, the CDR3 is TGTGCCAGCAGTGAAGCCGGCAGGGCCAAGAGCACCTTC. This chain connects TRBV2 to TRBJ1-2; D is possibly TRBD1 (5 bases). The V gene's germline CDR1 is SNHLY and CDR2 FYNNEI. V was shortened by 0 bases and J by 13 bases, with 15 bases between the two germline ends. The CDR3 is 13 amino acids.

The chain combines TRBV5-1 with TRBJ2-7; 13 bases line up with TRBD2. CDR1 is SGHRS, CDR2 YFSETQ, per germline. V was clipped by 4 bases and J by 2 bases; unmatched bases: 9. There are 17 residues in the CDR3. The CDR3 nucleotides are TGCGCCAGCAGCGCAGGACTAGCGGGGGTCTTTGCCTACGAGCAGTACTTC. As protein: CASSAGLAGVFAYEQYF.

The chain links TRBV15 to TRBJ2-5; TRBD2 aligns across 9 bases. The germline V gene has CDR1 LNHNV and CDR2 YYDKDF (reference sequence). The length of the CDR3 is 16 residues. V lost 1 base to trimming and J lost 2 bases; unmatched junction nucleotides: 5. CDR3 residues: CATSRAKTSGQETQYF. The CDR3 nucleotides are TGTGCCACCAGCAGAGCCAAGACTAGCGGACAAGAGACCCAGTACTTC.

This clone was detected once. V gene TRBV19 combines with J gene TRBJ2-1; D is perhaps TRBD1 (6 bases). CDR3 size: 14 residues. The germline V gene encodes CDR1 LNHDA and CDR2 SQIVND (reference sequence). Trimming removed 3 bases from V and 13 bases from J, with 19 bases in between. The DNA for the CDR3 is TGTGCCAGTAGTATGGACAGCCTGGTTTCGAAACAGTTCTTC. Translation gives CASSMDSLVSKQFF.

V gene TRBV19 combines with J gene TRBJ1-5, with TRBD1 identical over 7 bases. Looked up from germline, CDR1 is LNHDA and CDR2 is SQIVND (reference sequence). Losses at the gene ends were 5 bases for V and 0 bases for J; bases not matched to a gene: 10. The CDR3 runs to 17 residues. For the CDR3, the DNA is TGTGCCAGTAGTCCACGGGACAGCCCTTATAGCAATCAGCCCCAGCATTTT. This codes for CASSPRDSPYSNQPQHF.

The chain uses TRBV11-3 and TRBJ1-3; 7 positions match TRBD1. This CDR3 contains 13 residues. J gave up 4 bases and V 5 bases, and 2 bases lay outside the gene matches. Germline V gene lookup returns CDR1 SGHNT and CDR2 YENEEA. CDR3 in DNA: TGTGCCAGCAGCCTGGGACAGGGAAACACCATATATTTT. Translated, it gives CASSLGQGNTIYF.

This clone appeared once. The CDR3 DNA is TGTGCCAGCTCACCAAGCGACTTTACCTACGAGCAGTACTTC. It codes for CASSPSDFTYEQYF. The chain uses TRBV18 and TRBJ2-7; D not certain. This CDR3 is built from 14 residues. V was pared by 2 bases and J by 2 bases, with 10 bases between. The germline V gene encodes CDR1 KGHSH and CDR2 LQKENI. The full variable domain, in which reference TRBV18 and TRBJ2-7 provide the parts outside the CDR3, is NAGVMQNPRHLVRRRGQEARLRCSPMKGHSHVYWYRQLPEEGLKFMVYLQKENIIDESGMPKERFSAEFPKEGPSILRIQQVVRGDSAAYFCASSPSDFTYEQYFGPGTRLTVT.

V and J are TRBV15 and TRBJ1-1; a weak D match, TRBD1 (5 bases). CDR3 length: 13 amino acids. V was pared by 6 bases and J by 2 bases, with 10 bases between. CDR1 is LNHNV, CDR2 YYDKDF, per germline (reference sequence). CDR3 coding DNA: TGTGCCACCAGTCCCAGGGTCAACACTGAAGCTTTCTTT. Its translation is CATSPRVNTEAFF. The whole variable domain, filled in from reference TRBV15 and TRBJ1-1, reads DAMVIQNPRYQVTQFGKPVTLSCSQTLNHNVMYWYQQKSSQAPKLLFHYYDKDFNNEADTPDNFQSRRPNTSFCFLDIRSPGLGDTAMYLCATSPRVNTEAFFGQGTRLTVV.

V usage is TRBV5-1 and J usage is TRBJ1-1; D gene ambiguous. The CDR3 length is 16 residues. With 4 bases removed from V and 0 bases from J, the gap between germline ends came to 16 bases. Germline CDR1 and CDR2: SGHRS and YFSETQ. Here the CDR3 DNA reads TGCGCCAGCAGCCTGGGGTCCTCCGACATGAACACTGAAGCTTTCTTT. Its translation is CASSLGSSDMNTEAFF.

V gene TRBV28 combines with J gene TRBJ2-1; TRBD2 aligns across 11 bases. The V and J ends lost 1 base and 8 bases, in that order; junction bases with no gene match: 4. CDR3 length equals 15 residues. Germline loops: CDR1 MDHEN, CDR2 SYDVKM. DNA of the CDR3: TGTGCCAGCAGTTTATTTGTAGCGGGAGGGGATGAGCAGTTCTTC. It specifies CASSLFVAGGDEQFF.

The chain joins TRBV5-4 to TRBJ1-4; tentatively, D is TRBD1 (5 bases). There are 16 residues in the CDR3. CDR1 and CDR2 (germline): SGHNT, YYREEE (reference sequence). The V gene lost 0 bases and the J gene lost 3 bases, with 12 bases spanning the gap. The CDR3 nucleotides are TGTGCCAGCAGCTTGGGAGGGCCGGGGGCTAATGAAAAACTGTTTTTT. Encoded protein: CASSLGGPGANEKLFF.

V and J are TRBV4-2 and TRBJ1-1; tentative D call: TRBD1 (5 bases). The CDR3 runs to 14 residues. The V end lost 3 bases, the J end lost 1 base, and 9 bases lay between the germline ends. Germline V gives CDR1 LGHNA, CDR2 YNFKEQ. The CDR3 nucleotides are TGTGCCAGCAGCCAGACCGACAGGAACACTGAAGCTTTCTTT. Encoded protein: CASSQTDRNTEAFF.

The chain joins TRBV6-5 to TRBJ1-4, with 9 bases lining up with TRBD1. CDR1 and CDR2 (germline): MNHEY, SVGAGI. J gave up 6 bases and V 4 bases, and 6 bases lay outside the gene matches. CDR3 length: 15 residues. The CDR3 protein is CASSFMGQGDEKLFF. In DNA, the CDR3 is TGTGCCAGCAGTTTCATGGGACAGGGAGATGAAAAACTGTTTTTT.

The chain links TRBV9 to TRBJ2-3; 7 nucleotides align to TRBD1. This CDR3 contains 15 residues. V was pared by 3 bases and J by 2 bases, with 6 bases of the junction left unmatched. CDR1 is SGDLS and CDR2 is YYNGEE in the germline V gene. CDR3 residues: CASSGPGQTTDTQYF. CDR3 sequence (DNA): TGTGCCAGCAGCGGACCGGGACAGACCACAGATACGCAGTATTTT. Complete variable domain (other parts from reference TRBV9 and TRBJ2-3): DSGVTQTPKHLITATGQRVTLRCSPRSGDLSVYWYQQSLDQGLQFLIQYYNGEERAKGNILERFSAQQFPDLHSELNLSSLELGDSALYFCASSGPGQTTDTQYFGPGTRLTVL.

The CDR3 DNA is TGTGCCATCTCCTCTAGCGGGAGGGAGAGTGAGCAGTTCTTC. This sequence encodes CAISSSGRESEQFF. The rearrangement uses TRBV10-3 and TRBJ2-1; 12 bases map to TRBD2. The CDR3 runs 14 residues. Germline CDR1 is ENHRY and CDR2 is SYGVKD. V was pared by 8 bases and J by 9 bases, with 8 bases of the junction left unmatched.

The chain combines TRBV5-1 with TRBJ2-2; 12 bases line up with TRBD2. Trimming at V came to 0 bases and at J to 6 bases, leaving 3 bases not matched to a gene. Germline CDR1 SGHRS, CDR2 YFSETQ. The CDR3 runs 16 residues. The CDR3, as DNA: TGCGCCAGCAGCTTGGGCGGGACTAGCGGGCCCGGGGAGCTGTTTTTT. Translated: CASSLGGTSGPGELFF.

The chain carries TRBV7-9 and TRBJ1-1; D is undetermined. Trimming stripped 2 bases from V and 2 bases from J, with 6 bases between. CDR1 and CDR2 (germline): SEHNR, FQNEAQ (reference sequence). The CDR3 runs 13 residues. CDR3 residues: CASSLNRNTEAFF. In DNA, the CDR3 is TGTGCCAGCAGCTTAAATCGAAACACTGAAGCTTTCTTT.

The DNA of the CDR3 is TGTGCCAGCAGGATAGGACTAGCGGGAGGGAAGACCGGGGAGCTGTTTTTT. Its protein is CASRIGLAGGKTGELFF. The genes are TRBV27 and TRBJ2-2, with 15 positions matching TRBD2. This CDR3 spans 17 amino acids. V lost 6 bases, J lost 5 bases, and 7 bases stayed unmatched. The germline V gene has CDR1 MNHEY and CDR2 SMNVEV (reference sequence).

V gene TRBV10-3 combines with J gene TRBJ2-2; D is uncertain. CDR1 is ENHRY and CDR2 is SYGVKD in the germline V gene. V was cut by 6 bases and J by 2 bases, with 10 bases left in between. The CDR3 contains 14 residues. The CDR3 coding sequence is TGTGCCATCAGGCGTCAGAGCAACACCGGGGAGCTGTTTTTT. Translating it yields CAIRRQSNTGELFF.

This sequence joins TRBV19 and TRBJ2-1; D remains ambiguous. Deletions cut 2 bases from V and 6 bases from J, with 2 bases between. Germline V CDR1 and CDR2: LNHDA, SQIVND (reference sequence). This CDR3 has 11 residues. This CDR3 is CASSILNEQFF. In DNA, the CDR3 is TGTGCCAGTAGTATACTCAATGAGCAGTTCTTC.

CDR3 region: CASSPLERGRTEAFF. CDR3 DNA sequence: TGTGCCAGCAGCCCGCTCGAAAGGGGCCGGACCGAAGCTTTCTTT. This chain uses TRBV7-8 with TRBJ1-1, with D possibly being TRBD1 (5 bases). Looked up from germline, CDR1 is SGHVS and CDR2 is FQNEAQ. The CDR3 has 15 residues. Deletions cut 5 bases from V and 8 bases from J, with 21 bases between.